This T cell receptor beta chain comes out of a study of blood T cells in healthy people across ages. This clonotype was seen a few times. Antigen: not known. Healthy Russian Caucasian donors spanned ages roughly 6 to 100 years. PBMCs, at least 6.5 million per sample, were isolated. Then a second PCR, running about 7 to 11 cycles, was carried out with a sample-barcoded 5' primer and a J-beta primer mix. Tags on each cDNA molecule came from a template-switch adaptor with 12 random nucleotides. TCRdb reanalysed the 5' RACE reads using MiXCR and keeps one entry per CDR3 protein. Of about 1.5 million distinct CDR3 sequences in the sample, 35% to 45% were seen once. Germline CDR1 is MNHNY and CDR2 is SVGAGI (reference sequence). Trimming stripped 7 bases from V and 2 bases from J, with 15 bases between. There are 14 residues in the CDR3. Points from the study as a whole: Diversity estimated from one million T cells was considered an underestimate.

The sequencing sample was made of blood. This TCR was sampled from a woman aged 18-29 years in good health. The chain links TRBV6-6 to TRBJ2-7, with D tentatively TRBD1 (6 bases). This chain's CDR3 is CASILDRTAYEQYF. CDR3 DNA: TGTGCCAGCATTCTCGACAGGACAGCCTACGAGCAGTACTTC.